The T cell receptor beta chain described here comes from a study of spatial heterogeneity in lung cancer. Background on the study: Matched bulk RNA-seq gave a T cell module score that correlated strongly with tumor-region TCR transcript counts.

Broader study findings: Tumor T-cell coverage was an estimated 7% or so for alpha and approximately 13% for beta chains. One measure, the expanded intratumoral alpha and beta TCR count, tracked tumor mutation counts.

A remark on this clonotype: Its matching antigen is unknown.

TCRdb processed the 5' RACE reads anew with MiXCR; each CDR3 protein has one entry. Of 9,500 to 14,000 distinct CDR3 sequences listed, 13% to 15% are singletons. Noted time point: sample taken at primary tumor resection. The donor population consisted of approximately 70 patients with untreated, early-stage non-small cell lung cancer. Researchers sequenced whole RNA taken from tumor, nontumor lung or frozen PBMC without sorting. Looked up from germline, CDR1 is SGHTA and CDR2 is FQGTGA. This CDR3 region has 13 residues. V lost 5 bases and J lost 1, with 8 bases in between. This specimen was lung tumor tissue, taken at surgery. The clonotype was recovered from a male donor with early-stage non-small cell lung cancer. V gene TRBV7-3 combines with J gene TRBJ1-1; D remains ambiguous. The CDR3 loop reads CASSQLANTEAFF. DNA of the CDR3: TGTGCCAGCAGCCAGCTGGCGAACACTGAAGCTTTCTTT.